Listed below are T cell receptor beta chains from one sample, sequenced in a study of blood T cells in healthy people across ages. One entry per CDR3 protein results from TCRdb running MiXCR on the 5' RACE reads. This sample has some 1.8 million distinct CDR3 sequences, with approximately 39% found just once. The sequenced sample consisted of blood. These receptors originate from a human donor in good health. The CDR3 runs from the conserved cysteine through the conserved F or W. The D gene is left open where the match is weak. Where a row states a size, it is once, few, many or the class of an expanded clone; other rows omit it.

>NA|TRBJ2-5|TRBV7-2|few
CASSLALGGAPGTQYF
TGTGCCAGCAGCTTAGCCCTTGGCGGGGCACCCGGGACCCAGTACTTC
>NA|TRBJ1-2|TRBV20-1|NA
CSATTRGYGYTF
TGCAGTGCCACAACTCGCGGCTATGGCTACACCTTC
>NA|TRBJ1-2|TRBV20-1|once
CSARGVDINYGYTF
TGCAGTGCTAGAGGGGTCGATATTAACTATGGCTACACCTTC
>TRBD1|TRBJ1-2|TRBV9|NA
CASSGQQGYYGYTF
TGTGCCAGCAGCGGCCAACAGGGGTACTATGGCTACACCTTC
>TRBD1|TRBJ2-1|TRBV6-1|few
CASSFPGGQYNEQFF
TGTGCCAGCAGCTTTCCAGGGGGCCAATACAATGAGCAGTTCTTC
>TRBD2|TRBJ2-1|TRBV7-8|NA
CASSSSLAGSSYNEQFF
TGTGCCAGCAGCTCGTCCTTAGCGGGGAGCTCCTACAATGAGCAGTTCTTC
>NA|TRBJ1-1|TRBV4-3|few
CASSGHYRVDEAFF
TGCGCCAGCAGCGGCCACTACAGAGTGGATGAAGCTTTCTTT
>NA|TRBJ2-1|TRBV7-2|NA
CASKGVGSYNEQFF
TGTGCCAGCAAGGGCGTAGGCTCCTACAATGAGCAGTTCTTC
>TRBD1|TRBJ1-5|TRBV15|few
CATSRALRGQGGNQPQHF
TGTGCCACCAGCAGGGCGTTGAGGGGACAGGGAGGCAATCAGCCCCAGCATTTT
>NA|TRBJ2-3|TRBV6-2/TRBV6-3|NA
CASRKATGPSTDTQYF
TGTGCCAGCAGAAAAGCCACGGGACCCAGCACAGATACGCAGTATTTT
>NA|TRBJ1-5|TRBV13|NA
CAGSSGPTNQPQHF
TGTGCCGGCAGCTCGGGACCGACAAATCAGCCCCAGCATTTT
>TRBD2|TRBJ2-7|TRBV11-2|once
CASSLELPTSGAIYEQYF
TGTGCCAGCAGCTTAGAGCTACCTACTAGCGGGGCCATCTACGAGCAGTACTTC
>NA|TRBJ2-7|TRBV29-1|NA
CSVVGVGRTSYEQYF
TGCAGCGTTGTGGGGGTGGGCAGGACTTCCTACGAGCAGTACTTC
>NA|TRBJ2-3|TRBV4-3|many
CASSPRASTDTQYF
TGCGCCAGCAGCCCTAGGGCTAGCACAGATACGCAGTATTTT
>NA|TRBJ2-1|TRBV4-1|NA
CASSPRQIDEQFF
TGCGCCAGCAGCCCGAGACAGATCGATGAGCAGTTCTTC
>NA|TRBJ2-1|TRBV3-1|NA
CASQGFPSGNEQFF
TGTGCCAGCCAGGGGTTCCCTTCGGGCAATGAGCAGTTCTTC
>NA|TRBJ2-3|TRBV9|few
CASSVLGGGGTDTQYF
TGTGCCAGCAGCGTTCTCGGGGGCGGCGGCACAGATACGCAGTATTTT
>NA|TRBJ2-5|TRBV18|NA
CASSPPGPQLYF
TGTGCCAGCTCACCACCGGGACCCCAGTTGTACTTC
>TRBD1|TRBJ2-3|TRBV6-2/TRBV6-3|NA
CASSAWTGAGTDAQYF
TGTGCCAGCAGTGCCTGGACAGGGGCCGGCACAGATGCGCAGTATTTT
>NA|TRBJ1-1|TRBV4-3|few
CASSQDIWGRPNTEAFF
TGCGCCAGCAGCCAAGATATCTGGGGCAGGCCGAACACTGAAGCTTTCTTT
>NA|TRBJ2-7|TRBV5-1|NA
CASSFGQGIHEQYF
TGCGCCAGCAGCTTCGGTCAGGGTATCCACGAGCAGTACTTC
>NA|TRBJ1-1|TRBV20-1|NA
CSARAFTGKNTEAFF
TGCAGTGCTAGAGCGTTTACAGGGAAGAACACTGAAGCTTTCTTT
>NA|TRBJ2-4|TRBV6-2/TRBV6-3|few
CASSPGDGYIQYF
TGTGCCAGCAGCCCTGGGGACGGGTACATTCAGTACTTC
>NA|TRBJ1-1|TRBV7-9|NA
CASALMNTEAFF
TGTGCCAGCGCGTTGATGAACACTGAAGCTTTCTTT
>NA|TRBJ1-2|TRBV12-3/TRBV12-4|NA
CASTWGGTGYTF
TGTGCCAGCACCTGGGGAGGGACCGGCTACACCTTC
>NA|TRBJ2-1|TRBV5-6|NA
CASSTGHPAREQFF
TGTGCCAGCAGCACCGGTCACCCTGCGAGGGAGCAGTTCTTC
>NA|TRBJ2-3|TRBV12-3/TRBV12-4|few
CASSRDFRTDTQYF
TGTGCCAGCAGTCGGGACTTTCGTACAGATACGCAGTATTTT
>TRBD2|TRBJ2-3|TRBV29-1|NA
CSVPAGGLLDTQYF
TGCAGCGTACCTGCGGGGGGGCTTCTGGATACGCAGTATTTT
>NA|TRBJ2-1|TRBV7-7|few
CASSLGLPGGNEQFF
TGTGCCAGCAGCTTAGGACTTCCCGGGGGAAATGAGCAGTTCTTC
>NA|TRBJ2-5|TRBV15|many
CATSRDRGAETQYF
TGTGCCACCAGCAGAGATCGGGGTGCAGAGACCCAGTACTTC
>NA|TRBJ2-7|TRBV5-5|few
CASSLVYRAPEQYF
TGTGCCAGCAGCTTGGTGTACAGGGCCCCCGAGCAGTACTTC
>NA|TRBJ1-5|TRBV7-2|NA
CASSRGYNQPQHF
TGTGCCAGCTCTAGGGGCTACAATCAGCCCCAGCATTTT
>NA|TRBJ2-7|TRBV11-1|few
CASSHDSRQGYEQYF
TGTGCCAGCAGCCACGACAGCAGGCAGGGTTACGAGCAGTACTTC
>NA|TRBJ2-7|TRBV3-1|few
CASSPPGDSAYEQYF
TGTGCCAGCAGCCCCCCCGGGGACTCCGCCTACGAGCAGTACTTC
>NA|TRBJ2-7|TRBV5-1|NA
CASSPHSGEQYF
TGCGCCAGCAGCCCCCACTCTGGGGAGCAGTACTTC
>NA|TRBJ1-2|TRBV7-9|few
CASSSPVGGPNYGYTF
TGTGCCAGCAGCTCGCCCGTTGGGGGCCCTAACTATGGCTACACCTTC
>NA|TRBJ2-7|TRBV7-9|few
CASSLTDRTNEQYF
TGTGCCAGCAGCTTAACCGACAGGACGAACGAGCAGTACTTC
>TRBD1|TRBJ1-5|TRBV20-1|few
CSAHQGQKNQPQHF
TGCAGTGCCCATCAGGGACAGAAAAATCAGCCCCAGCATTTT
>TRBD1|TRBJ2-7|TRBV20-1|NA
CSAADRGYEQYF
TGCAGTGCTGCGGACAGGGGATACGAGCAGTACTTC
>TRBD1|TRBJ2-1|TRBV20-1|NA
CSARKPGTAHNEQFF
TGCAGTGCTAGAAAACCCGGGACAGCGCACAATGAGCAGTTCTTC
>NA|TRBJ2-7|TRBV24-1|few
CATSDSDYYEQYF
TGTGCCACCAGTGACTCAGACTATTACGAGCAGTACTTC
>NA|TRBJ2-4|TRBV20-1|once
CSAQSLTGAKNIQYF
TGCAGTGCTCAATCTTTAACAGGGGCCAAAAACATTCAGTACTTC
>TRBD2|TRBJ2-1|TRBV29-1|many
CSAGTSGGPDEQFF
TGCAGCGCCGGGACTAGCGGGGGCCCAGATGAGCAGTTCTTC
>NA|TRBJ2-1|TRBV20-1|few
CSARGTAPYNEQFF
TGCAGTGCTAGGGGGACTGCCCCCTACAATGAGCAGTTCTTC
>NA|TRBJ1-1|TRBV4-3|NA
CASSRRSGEAFF
TGCGCCAGCAGTCGACGGTCTGGTGAAGCTTTCTTT
>NA|TRBJ2-3|TRBV18|few
CATTPGTPFGDTQYF
TGTGCCACAACTCCCGGGACTCCCTTCGGAGATACGCAGTATTTT
>NA|TRBJ1-2|TRBV9|NA
CASSVPSGGGGYTF
TGTGCCAGCAGCGTACCATCCGGGGGAGGCGGCTACACCTTC
>TRBD1|TRBJ2-5|TRBV20-1|NA
CSAGDPGQGARETQYF
TGCAGTGCGGGAGACCCCGGACAGGGGGCGCGAGAGACCCAGTACTTC
>NA|TRBJ2-7|TRBV20-1|NA
CSARIWGAVYEQYF
TGCAGTGCTAGGATTTGGGGGGCTGTCTACGAGCAGTACTTC
>TRBD1|TRBJ1-5|TRBV12-3/TRBV12-4|NA
CASSLGQGDDQPQHF
TGTGCCAGCAGCCTCGGGCAGGGGGATGATCAGCCCCAGCATTTT
>NA|TRBJ1-1|TRBV2|NA
CASSDLGRVTEAFF
TGTGCCAGCAGTGATCTCGGCAGGGTTACTGAAGCTTTCTTT
>NA|TRBJ2-5|TRBV5-1|NA
CASSPLGVQETQYF
TGCGCCAGCAGCCCTCTCGGGGTCCAAGAGACCCAGTACTTC
>NA|TRBJ2-3|TRBV4-3|NA
CASSQERGHSQSIFTDTQYF
TGCGCCAGCAGCCAAGAAAGAGGCCATAGTCAGAGCATCTTCACAGATACGCAGTATTTT
>TRBD2|TRBJ2-5|TRBV7-2|NA
CASSLLGLAIYEQYF
TGTGCCAGCAGCTTACTGGGACTAGCTATCTATGAGCAGTACTTC
>TRBD1|TRBJ1-1|TRBV7-9|few
CASSPLRTGGMDTEAFF
TGTGCCAGCAGCCCCCTCCGGACAGGGGGCATGGACACTGAAGCTTTCTTT
>TRBD1|TRBJ1-2|TRBV30|NA
CAWSSGTGDGYTF
TGTGCCTGGAGTAGCGGGACAGGGGATGGCTACACCTTC
>TRBD2|TRBJ2-3|TRBV27|NA
CASSPLGLAGGRGTDTQYF
TGTGCCAGCAGTCCACTCGGATTAGCGGGGGGGCGAGGCACAGATACGCAGTATTTT
>NA|TRBJ2-1|TRBV29-1|many
CSVDIGSSYNEQFF
TGCAGCGTTGATATTGGAAGCTCCTACAATGAGCAGTTCTTC
>NA|TRBJ2-1|TRBV29-1|few
CSVAGNEQFF
TGCAGCGTGGCGGGCAATGAGCAGTTCTTC